These 14 T cell receptor beta chains were sequenced from one sample in a study of T cell responses to AZD1222 COVID-19 vaccine. Assay used: immunoSEQ multiplex PCR; TCRdb lists only in-frame clones, some missing. The table has approximately 100,000 clones, roughly 87% seen once. Sequencing used peripheral blood, obtained 28 days after the second AZD1222 dose. Receptors originate from an adult who received the AZD1222 COVID-19 vaccine.

The chain carries TRBV14 and TRBJ1-3; no clear D gene. This CDR3 spans 14 amino acids. Germline V gene sequence: CDR1 SGHDN, CDR2 FVKESK. Deletions cut 4 bases from V and 2 bases from J, with 9 bases between. CDR3 nucleotides: TGTGCCAGCAGCCCGCTGGGCCCTGGAAACACCATATATTTT. Its translation: CASSPLGPGNTIYF.

The V gene is TRBV6-2 or TRBV6-3, the J gene TRBJ2-7, with D unresolved. The V gene's germline CDR1 is MNHEY and CDR2 SVGEGT. This CDR3 spans 15 amino acids. Trimming cost V 5 bases and J 2 bases, with 16 bases left between them. The CDR3 is CASSPVTAATYEQYF. CDR3 nucleotide sequence: TGTGCCAGCAGTCCGGTTACCGCCGCCACCTACGAGCAGTACTTC.

The gene calls are TRBV5-5 and TRBJ1-2, with D possibly matching TRBD1 (5 bases). Between the trimmed V and J ends, which lost 0 bases and 0 bases, there was a span of 9 bases. The CDR3 contains 15 residues. The V gene's germline CDR1 is SGHKS and CDR2 YYEKEE (reference sequence). The CDR3 loop reads CASSLGRETNYGYTF. As DNA, the CDR3 is TGTGCCAGCAGCTTGGGCAGGGAAACTAACTATGGCTACACCTTC.

This clone was observed a single time. V is TRBV29-1 and J is TRBJ2-5; 9 bases agree with TRBD1. In germline, CDR1 is SQVTM, CDR2 ANQGSEA. V was pared by 7 bases and J by 4 bases, with 10 bases of the junction left unmatched. This CDR3 is 14 amino acids long. The CDR3 DNA is TGCAGCGGGACCGGACAGGGGTTTACAGAGACCCAGTACTTC. Residues: CSGTGQGFTETQYF.

The chain uses TRBV3-1 (or the pseudogene TRBV3-2) and TRBJ2-1; no reliable D call. V was clipped by 1 base and J by 3 bases, with 22 bases between them. This CDR3 has 19 amino acids. Per germline, CDR1 LGHDT and CDR2 YNNKEL (reference sequence). The CDR3 here is CASSQVAVGGPGLYNEQFF. The CDR3 coding sequence is TGTGCCAGCAGCCAAGTTGCGGTGGGTGGGCCTGGCCTCTACAATGAGCAGTTCTTC.

The rearrangement joins TRBV5-1 to TRBJ2-7; 8 nucleotides match TRBD1. Germline V gene data show CDR1 as SGHRS and CDR2 as YFSETQ. V dropped 8 bases and J dropped 3; count of bases not matched to a gene: 4. The CDR3 has 12 amino acids. CDR3 region: CASHGQGYEQYF. DNA for the CDR3: TGCGCCAGTCACGGACAGGGCTACGAGCAGTACTTC.

This chain joins TRBV5-1 and TRBJ1-3; TRBD1 is a possible D gene (6 bases). V lost 4 bases to trimming and J lost 0 bases, with 11 bases between them. Per germline, CDR1 SGHRS and CDR2 YFSETQ. CDR3 length: 15 amino acids. CDR3 DNA sequence: TGCGCCAGCAGCCCAGGGGCACTCTCTGGAAACACCATATATTTT. It codes for CASSPGALSGNTIYF.

The V gene is TRBV7-9, the J gene TRBJ1-2; the D gene is possibly TRBD1 (6 bases). Germline V CDR1 and CDR2: SEHNR, FQNEAQ (reference sequence). The CDR3 is 16 residues long. With 0 bases removed from V and 7 bases from J, the gap between germline ends came to 18 bases. The CDR3 region is CASSLASGGPYVGYTF. Written as DNA, the CDR3 is TGTGCCAGCAGCTTAGCGAGCGGGGGGCCCTATGTTGGCTACACCTTC.

This chain uses TRBV19 with TRBJ1-1; 10 bases match TRBD1. This CDR3 region has 17 residues. The V segment lost 4 bases and the J segment 5 bases; nucleotides outside the gene matches: 13. Germline V CDR1 and CDR2: LNHDA, SQIVND (reference sequence). Here the CDR3 reads CASSTAATGGEFTEAFF. The CDR3 nucleotides are TGTGCCAGTAGTACCGCCGCGACAGGGGGCGAGTTTACTGAAGCTTTCTTT. The whole variable domain, filled in from reference TRBV19 and TRBJ1-1, reads DGGITQSPKYLFRKEGQNVTLSCEQNLNHDAMYWYRQDPGQGLRLIYYSQIVNDFQKGDIAEGYSVSREKKESFPLTVTSAQKNPTAFYLCASSTAATGGEFTEAFFGQGTRLTVV.

The V call is TRBV7-9, the J call TRBJ2-1; 10 nucleotides match TRBD1. With V trimmed by 7 bases and J by 7 bases, 7 bases remained unmatched. This CDR3 comprises 14 residues. Germline V gene data show CDR1 as SEHNR and CDR2 as FQNEAQ (reference sequence). This CDR3 is CASIDRGRGNEQFF. The CDR3 DNA follows: TGTGCCAGCATTGACAGGGGGCGCGGGAATGAGCAGTTCTTC. The full variable domain, with the rest looked up from reference TRBV7-9 and TRBJ2-1, is DTGVSQNPRHKITKRGQNVTFRCDPISEHNRLYWYRQTLGQGPEFLTYFQNEAQLEKSRLLSDRFSAERPKGSFSTLEIQRTEQGDSAMYLCASIDRGRGNEQFFGPGTRLTVL.

The V gene is TRBV7-9, the J gene TRBJ2-7; 15 nucleotides line up with TRBD2. Germline loops: CDR1 SEHNR, CDR2 FQNEAQ (reference sequence). The CDR3 is 16 amino acids. V gave up 6 bases and J gave up 5 bases; unmatched junction bases: 8. The CDR3 sequence: CASRPPGLAGGDEQYF. DNA for the CDR3: TGTGCCAGCAGACCACCCGGACTAGCGGGGGGGGACGAGCAGTACTTC.

The chain carries TRBV4-1 and TRBJ1-5; D ambiguous. The CDR3 has 17 amino acids. CDR1 and CDR2 (germline): MGHRA, YSYEKL. V lost 1 base to trimming and J lost 0 bases, with 13 bases between them. CDR3 nucleotide sequence: TGCGCCAGCAGCCAAGTCCCAGGAAGGATTAGCAATCAGCCCCAGCATTTT. This encodes CASSQVPGRISNQPQHF.

The gene calls are TRBV4-2 and TRBJ1-1; TRBD1 matches 8 bases. Germline V CDR1 and CDR2: LGHNA, YNFKEQ. This CDR3 comprises 14 residues. V dropped 6 bases and J dropped 1; count of bases not matched to a gene: 4. The CDR3 DNA is TGTGCCAGCAGTCCAGGGGGCTCGAACACTGAAGCTTTCTTT. This encodes CASSPGGSNTEAFF.

V usage is TRBV3-1 (or the pseudogene TRBV3-2) and J usage is TRBJ1-2, with D possibly being TRBD1 (6 bases). This CDR3 comprises 14 residues. The germline V gene encodes CDR1 LGHDT and CDR2 YNNKEL (reference sequence). V was trimmed by 4 bases and J by 2 bases, leaving 11 bases between them. The DNA of the CDR3 is TGTGCCAGCAGCCGGACAGAGGCAAACTATGGCTACACCTTC. Translated, it gives CASSRTEANYGYTF.